What follows are 22 T cell receptor beta chains derived from one specimen sequenced in a study of T cells after yellow fever vaccination (dated by TCRdb to between 2018 and 2021). This sample's treatment or condition label indicates: live attenuated yellow fever vaccine strain. The library was generated by 5' RACE. Sequencing instrument: Illumina HiSeq 2500. TCRdb reanalyzed the raw reads on its own, using fastp at Q25 for trimming and MiXCR for clone calling, and kept in-frame beta chains. Under each unique CDR3 protein, matching rows form one entry showing the most common genes and DNA. This sample has more than 15,000 distinct CDR3 sequences in its table, and about 4% of those were observed once. 0.35% to 0.45% of the sample rests with the top ten. This specimen was PBMCs, either bulk or a sorted T-cell subset (CD4+, CD8+, memory, or dextramer-sorted; not recorded which), taken 15 days after the yellow fever booster vaccination. The origin of the receptors is a man aged 25 to 45 who received the YFV17D yellow fever vaccine.

This clonotype came up many times. This rearrangement joins TRBV12-3 or TRBV12-4 to TRBJ2-5, with TRBD2 matching 14 bases. This CDR3 region has 17 residues. Unmatched junction bases numbered 10, after V lost 6 bases and J lost 4 bases. DNA of the CDR3: TGTGCCAGCAGAGTTTTGGGCGGACTAGCGGGAGGAGAGACCCAGTACTTC. It encodes CASRVLGGLAGGETQYF.

This clonotype was found many times. The chain combines TRBV9 with TRBJ1-5; the D is unclear. The CDR3 sequence is 14 residues long. V was shortened by 4 bases and J by 6 bases, with 14 bases between the two germline ends. CDR1 and CDR2 (germline): SGDLS, YYNGEE. CDR3 in DNA: TGTGCCAGCAGCCCTACCGTGGAGGGTCAGCCCCAGCATTTT. It codes for CASSPTVEGQPQHF.

This clonotype was counted a few times. A read error may be the cause here, since a much bigger clone is one base away. J is TRBJ1-2 and V is TRBV20-1, with D maybe TRBD1 (5 bases). The germline CDR1 and CDR2 sequences are DFQATT and SNEGSKA (reference sequence). The CDR3 has 11 residues. Trimming removed 3 bases at V and 12 bases at J, with 14 bases between. The DNA for the CDR3 is TGCAGTGCTAGTGGACATGGTACGCACACCTTC. As protein: CSASGHGTHTF.

This clonotype was seen only a few times. The genes are TRBV20-1 and TRBJ1-1, with D hard to call. Germline V gene lookup returns CDR1 DFQATT and CDR2 SNEGSKA (reference sequence). The CDR3 covers 11 residues. CDR3 nucleotide sequence: TGCAGCACAGAATTGAACACTGAAGCTTTCTTT. The encoded protein is CSTELNTEAFF.

This clonotype was detected ten times or more. Here the CDR3 DNA reads TGTGCCAGCAGCCCCCCGGGACAGCTGAATCGGGAGGGCTACGAGCAGTACTTC. Protein product: CASSPPGQLNREGYEQYF. The rearrangement links TRBV7-8 to TRBJ2-7; tentative D call: TRBD2 (8 bases). V lost 5 bases to trimming and J lost 3 bases, with 26 bases between them. From germline, CDR1 is SGHVS and CDR2 FQNEAQ. The CDR3 covers 18 residues.

This clonotype was seen repeatedly, ten times or more. This chain joins TRBV6-4 and TRBJ1-5; weak D call: TRBD1 (6 bases). The CDR3 covers 17 residues. V was shortened by 2 bases and J by 5 bases, with 19 bases between the two germline ends. In germline, CDR1 is MRHNA, CDR2 SNTAGT. CDR3 residues: CASSDDESDRSDQPQHF. CDR3 coding DNA: TGTGCCAGCAGTGACGATGAATCGGACAGATCGGATCAGCCCCAGCATTTT.

This clonotype was seen repeatedly, ten times or more. This rearrangement joins TRBV25-1 to TRBJ2-1; 8 nucleotides match TRBD1. Per the germline V gene, CDR1 is MGHDK and CDR2 is SYGVNS. V shed 4 bases and J 0 bases; nucleotides not matched to a gene: 2. CDR3 size: 15 residues. Here the CDR3 DNA reads TGTGCCAGCAGTGGTGACAGGGGCTCCTACAATGAGCAGTTCTTC. Its protein is CASSGDRGSYNEQFF. Looking up the rest from reference TRBV25-1 and TRBJ2-1 gives the full variable domain: EADIYQTPRYLVIGTGKKITLECSQTMGHDKMYWYQQDPGMELHLIHYSYGVNSTEKGDLSSESTVSRIRTEHFPLTLESARPSHTSQYLCASSGDRGSYNEQFFGPGTRLTVL.

This clonotype was detected many times. The J gene is TRBJ2-7, the V gene TRBV2, with 12 bases that match TRBD1. There are 15 residues in the CDR3. Germline V CDR1 and CDR2: SNHLY, FYNNEI. The junction had 9 bases not matched to a gene; V was cut back by 5 bases and J by 7 bases. CDR3 nucleotide sequence: TGTGCCAGCAGTCCGGGACAGGGGGCGATGTGGGAGCAGTACTTC. This sequence encodes CASSPGQGAMWEQYF.

This clonotype has at least ten counts. J is TRBJ2-7 and V is TRBV7-2; D is perhaps TRBD2 (7 bases). CDR3 length: 14 amino acids. Germline V gene sequence: CDR1 SGHTA, CDR2 FQGNSA. With 5 bases removed from V and 4 bases from J, the gap between germline ends came to 15 bases. Written as DNA, the CDR3 is TGTGCCAGCAGCCCTAGCCGGGGGGCGTACGAGCAGTACTTC. Translation: CASSPSRGAYEQYF. Full variable domain (remainder filled in from reference TRBV7-2 and TRBJ2-7): GAGVSQSPSNKVTEKGKDVELRCDPISGHTALYWYRQSLGQGLEFLIYFQGNSAPDKSGLPSDRFSAERTGGSVSTLTIQRTQQEDSAVYLCASSPSRGAYEQYFGPGTRLTVT.

This clonotype was seen many times. The J gene is TRBJ2-1, the V gene TRBV20-1, with 16 bases identical to TRBD2. Losses at the gene ends were 4 bases for V and 3 bases for J; bases not matched to a gene: 9. CDR1 and CDR2 from the germline V gene are DFQATT and SNEGSKA (reference sequence). The CDR3 has 18 amino acids. The CDR3 coding sequence is TGCAGTGCTAACCCGGGGACTAGCGGGAGGGCCATCTACAATGAGCAGTTCTTC. Its translation is CSANPGTSGRAIYNEQFF.

By its share, this clonotype is medium-sized (0.01 to 0.1%). The rearrangement joins TRBV2 to TRBJ2-7, with TRBD2 identical over 13 bases. J lost 6 bases, V lost 2 bases, and 4 bases had no gene match. Looked up from germline, CDR1 is SNHLY and CDR2 is FYNNEI. This CDR3 has 15 amino acids. The CDR3 DNA reads TGTGCCAGCAGTGAACGGACTAGCGGGAGTCTCGAGCAGTACTTC. This encodes CASSERTSGSLEQYF.

This clonotype was counted at least ten times. The chain is built from TRBV29-1 and TRBJ2-7; tentatively, D is TRBD1 (6 bases). The length of the CDR3 is 13 residues. Between the trimmed V and J ends, which lost 6 bases and 0 bases, there was a span of 12 bases. Germline V gene data show CDR1 as SQVTM and CDR2 as ANQGSEA. This CDR3 is CSVQGGTSYEQYF. The CDR3 DNA reads TGCAGCGTACAGGGTGGTACCTCCTACGAGCAGTACTTC.

By frequency in the sample, this clonotype is medium-sized. This chain links TRBV5-1 with TRBJ2-5, with unresolved D. Germline-derived CDR1 and CDR2 are SGHRS and YFSETQ. The CDR3 runs 11 residues. Trimming left V 2 bases short and J 3 bases short, with 2 bases between. The CDR3 coding sequence is TGCGCCAGCAGCTTCGAAGAGACCCAGTACTTC. As protein: CASSFEETQYF.

This clonotype rates as medium-sized. This rearrangement joins TRBV29-1 to TRBJ1-3, with a tentative D call TRBD1 (5 bases). V gave up 6 bases and J gave up 7 bases, with 16 bases separating them. The CDR3 has 13 amino acids. Germline lookup yields CDR1 SQVTM and CDR2 ANQGSEA. The CDR3 sequence is CSVTGTGGNTIYF. CDR3 in DNA: TGCAGCGTGACCGGGACCGGAGGCAACACCATATATTTT. Combining the CDR3 with reference TRBV29-1 and TRBJ1-3 gives the whole variable domain SAVISQKPSRDICQRGTSLTIQCQVDSQVTMMFWYRQQPGQSLTLIATANQGSEATYESGFVIDKFPISRPNLTFSTLTVSNMSPEDSSIYLCSVTGTGGNTIYFGEGSWLTVV.

This clonotype has ten or more counts. The DNA for the CDR3 is TGCAGTGCTAGAGATCGGCACAACGAGGGCTACACCTTC. Translated, it gives CSARDRHNEGYTF. This chain joins TRBV20-1 and TRBJ1-2; D is ambiguous. The CDR3 has 13 residues. The germline V and J ends were trimmed by 0 bases and 8 bases, with 13 bases remaining between them. Germline loops: CDR1 DFQATT, CDR2 SNEGSKA (reference sequence).

This clonotype was found many times. CDR3 in amino acids: CASSFGAGQETQYF. The CDR3 DNA follows: TGCGCCAGCAGCTTTGGGGCGGGACAAGAGACCCAGTACTTC. The chain recombines TRBV5-1 with TRBJ2-5, with D possibly being TRBD2 (6 bases). Trimming cost V 2 bases and J 2 bases, with 10 bases left between them. The CDR3 is made up of 14 amino acids. Looked up from germline, CDR1 is SGHRS and CDR2 is YFSETQ.

The table lists this clonotype with many counts. The chain is built from TRBV29-1 and TRBJ2-1; no clear D. The CDR3 length is 12 residues. V lost 5 bases and J 4 bases, leaving 9 bases between the germline ends. Germline CDR1 SQVTM, CDR2 ANQGSEA. CDR3 in DNA: TGCAGCGTTACGGACGGTTACAATGAGCAGTTCTTC. Protein product: CSVTDGYNEQFF.

This clonotype was recorded many times. V usage is TRBV5-6 and J usage is TRBJ2-5; possibly TRBD2 for D (6 bases). The V and J ends lost 4 bases and 4 bases respectively, with 14 bases between them. Germline V gene lookup returns CDR1 SGHDT and CDR2 YYEEEE. The CDR3 is 14 amino acids. CDR3 region: CASSLEGAGETQYF. The CDR3 bases are TGTGCCAGCAGCCTGGAGGGCGCGGGAGAGACCCAGTACTTC.

This chain joins TRBV7-7 and TRBJ2-7, with D uncertain. The germline V and J ends were trimmed by 7 bases and 3 bases, with 4 bases remaining between them. Germline CDR1 SSHAT, CDR2 FNYEAQ (reference sequence). The CDR3 totals 10 residues. As DNA, the CDR3 is TGTGCCAGCAAGGTCTACGAGCAGTACTTC. It encodes CASKVYEQYF.

This clonotype was observed many times. The chain recombines TRBV4-2 with TRBJ1-4; no clear D. Germline V CDR1 and CDR2: LGHNA, YNFKEQ. This CDR3 contains 15 residues. V was clipped by 5 bases and J by 8 bases, with 18 bases between them. The CDR3 region has the DNA TGTGCCAGCAGCAAGTTCCCGGACTCGGGAGAAAAACTGTTTTTT. Translation: CASSKFPDSGEKLFF.

About this clonotype: Given a much more abundant clone one base away, this may be a read error. The chain uses TRBV4-3 and TRBJ2-4; either TRBD1 or TRBD2 may fit D (5 bases each). This CDR3 spans 15 amino acids. The V gene's germline CDR1 is LGHNA and CDR2 YSLEER. The CDR3 protein is CASSPGPGTQNMQYF. The CDR3 DNA is TGCGCCAGCAGCCCCGGTCCCGGGACCCAAAACATGCAGTACTTC.

This clonotype was detected many times. This sequence joins TRBV30 and TRBJ1-5, with D uncertain. There are 14 residues in the CDR3. Germline assignment: CDR1 GTSNPN and CDR2 SVGIG (reference sequence). Trimming removed 1 base at V and 6 bases at J, with 13 bases between. The CDR3 spells CAWSEVPHTQPQHF. CDR3 sequence (DNA): TGTGCCTGGAGTGAGGTGCCCCATACTCAGCCCCAGCATTTT.